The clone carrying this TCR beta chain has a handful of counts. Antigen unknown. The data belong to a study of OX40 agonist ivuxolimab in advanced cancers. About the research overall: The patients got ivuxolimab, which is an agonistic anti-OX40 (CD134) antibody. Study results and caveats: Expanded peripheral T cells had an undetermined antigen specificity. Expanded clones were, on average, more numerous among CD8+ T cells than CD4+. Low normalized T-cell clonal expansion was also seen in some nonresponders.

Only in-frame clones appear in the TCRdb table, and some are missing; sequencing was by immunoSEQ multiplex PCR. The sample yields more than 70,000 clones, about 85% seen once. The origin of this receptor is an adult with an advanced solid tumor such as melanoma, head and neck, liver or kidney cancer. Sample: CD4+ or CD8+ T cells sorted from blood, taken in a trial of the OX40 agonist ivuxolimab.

The CDR3 sequence is CASSLVTANYGYTF. CDR3 bases: TGCGCCAGCAGCTTGGTGACGGCCAACTATGGCTACACCTTC. The V and J genes are TRBV5-1 and TRBJ1-2; D is uncertain. Germline CDR1 SGHRS, CDR2 YFSETQ. The CDR3 loop spans 14 amino acids. V was pared by 0 bases and J by 2 bases, with 8 bases between.